These 2 T cell receptor beta chains were all obtained from the same sample, sequenced in a study of metastatic and nonmetastatic thyroid tumors. TCRdb used MiXCR to call clones anew from the PCR reads. The table shows 40,000 to 55,000 clones, with approximately 15% occurring only once. Prior to thyroid surgery, none of the patients had received any treatment. What was sequenced was blood. These receptors all stem from a female donor with papillary thyroid cancer or a benign thyroid nodule (not recorded which). Some clones in this sample may be carry-over from other donors' samples.

This clone has just a few counts. Being one base from a much bigger clone, this may be a read error. The CDR3 protein is CASSRGSGQNSPLHF. The DNA for the CDR3 is TGCGCCAGCAGCCGTGGCTCAGGTCAAAATTCACCCCTCCACTTT. This chain uses TRBV4-3 with TRBJ1-6; D uncertain. V was cut by 4 bases and J by 7 bases, with 14 bases left in between. CDR1 and CDR2 from the germline V gene are LGHNA and YSLEER. The CDR3 runs 15 residues.

This clone was counted between two and nine times. The V and J genes are TRBV27 and TRBJ2-1, with 13 nucleotides matching TRBD2. The ends lost 0 bases at V and 7 bases at J; junction bases unmatched: 6. The CDR3 loop spans 17 amino acids. CDR1 is MNHEY, CDR2 SMNVEV, per germline (reference sequence). The CDR3 region has the DNA TGTGCCAGCAGTTTATCCTGGACTAGCGGGAGTAGTAATGAGCAGTTCTTC. Its protein is CASSLSWTSGSSNEQFF.